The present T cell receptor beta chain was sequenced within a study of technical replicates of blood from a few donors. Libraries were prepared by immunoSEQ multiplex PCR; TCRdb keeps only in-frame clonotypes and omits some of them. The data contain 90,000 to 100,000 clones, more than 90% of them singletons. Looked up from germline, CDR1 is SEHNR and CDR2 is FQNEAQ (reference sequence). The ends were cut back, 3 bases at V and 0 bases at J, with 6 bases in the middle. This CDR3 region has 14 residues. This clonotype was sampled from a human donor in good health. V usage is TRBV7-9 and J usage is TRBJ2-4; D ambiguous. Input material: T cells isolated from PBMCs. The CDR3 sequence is CASSLAVAKNIQYF. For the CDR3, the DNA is TGTGCCAGCAGCTTGGCCGTAGCCAAAAACATTCAGTACTTC. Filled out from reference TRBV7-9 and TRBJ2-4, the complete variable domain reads DTGVSQNPRHKITKRGQNVTFRCDPISEHNRLYWYRQTLGQGPEFLTYFQNEAQLEKSRLLSDRFSAERPKGSFSTLEIQRTEQGDSAMYLCASSLAVAKNIQYFGAGTRLSVL.